Shown below are 5 T cell receptor beta chains from a single sample sequenced in a study of T-cell memory formation after mild COVID-19 (dated by TCRdb to 2020 to 2022). Receptor libraries were prepared by 5' RACE. Sequencing instrument: Illumina NovaSeq 6000. TCRdb passed the public sequencing reads through fastp at Q25 and MiXCR, retaining productive beta sequences. Identical CDR3 protein sequences are pooled into one entry, listed with their most common genes and DNA. This sample comprises roughly 240,000 distinct CDR3 sequences, roughly 17% of them detected only once. Of the sample, roughly 20% is held by the ten largest clones. Material: PBMCs or a T cell subset sorted from them (not recorded which). Every receptor here comes from a man aged 18 to 30 who had mild COVID-19 (a few samples of this study predate the infection). The sample titles of this study are shuffled in the database, so cell type and time point are left out; the donor was told from shared clones.

This clonotype was counted at least ten times. CDR3 loop: CASSMAVDTQYF. Here the CDR3 DNA reads TGTGCCAGCAGCATGGCCGTAGATACGCAGTATTTT. The gene calls are TRBV7-2 and TRBJ2-3; D unclear. There are 12 residues in the CDR3. In germline, CDR1 is SGHTA, CDR2 FQGNSA. V lost 5 bases and J lost 5, with 8 bases in between.

There are a few counts of this clonotype. The V call is TRBV6-5, the J call TRBJ1-2; 7 nucleotides match TRBD1. Germline CDR1 is MNHEY and CDR2 is SVGAGI. V shed 10 bases and J 2 bases; nucleotides not matched to a gene: 16. This CDR3 is 16 amino acids long. CDR3 residues: CATCARRDRFNYGYTF. The CDR3 bases are TGTGCCACCTGCGCCAGGCGGGACAGATTCAACTATGGCTACACCTTC.

The chain couples TRBV20-1 to TRBJ1-2; tentatively, D is TRBD1 (6 bases). Trimming took off 1 base at V and 5 bases at J, with 17 bases between the two ends. The CDR3 runs 15 residues. Germline V gives CDR1 DFQATT, CDR2 SNEGSKA (reference sequence). The CDR3 coding sequence is TGCAGTGCTAGAGTAGACAGGAACCGACCGTATGGCTACACCTTC. Protein sequence: CSARVDRNRPYGYTF.

This clonotype was picked up many times. The V gene is TRBV5-1, the J gene TRBJ2-2, with 9 bases matching TRBD1. The CDR3 covers 15 residues. The germline V gene has CDR1 SGHRS and CDR2 YFSETQ. V lost 3 bases to trimming and J lost 4 bases; unmatched junction nucleotides: 4. The CDR3 spells CASSSQGAVTGELFF. The DNA of the CDR3 is TGCGCCAGCAGCTCACAGGGGGCCGTCACCGGGGAGCTGTTTTTT.

V gene TRBV5-1 combines with J gene TRBJ2-5, with 12 nucleotides matching TRBD2. J was trimmed by 7 bases and V by 0 bases; bases with no gene match: 10. The CDR3 contains 17 residues. From germline, CDR1 is SGHRS and CDR2 YFSETQ. CDR3: CASSLELAGGSRRTQYF. The DNA for the CDR3 is TGCGCCAGCAGCTTGGAACTAGCGGGGGGCTCAAGAAGGACCCAGTACTTC.